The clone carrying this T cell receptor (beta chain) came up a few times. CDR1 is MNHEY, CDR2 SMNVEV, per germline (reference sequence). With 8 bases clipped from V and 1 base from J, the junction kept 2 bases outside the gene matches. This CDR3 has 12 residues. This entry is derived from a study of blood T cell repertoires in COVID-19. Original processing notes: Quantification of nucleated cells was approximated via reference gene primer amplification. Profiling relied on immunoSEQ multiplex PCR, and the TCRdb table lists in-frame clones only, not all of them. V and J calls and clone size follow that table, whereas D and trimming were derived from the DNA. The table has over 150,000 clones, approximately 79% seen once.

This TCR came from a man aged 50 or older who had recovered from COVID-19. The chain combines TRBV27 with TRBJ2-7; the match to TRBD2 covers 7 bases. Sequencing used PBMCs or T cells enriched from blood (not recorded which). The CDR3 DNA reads TGTGCCAGCGGCGGGGGTTCCTACGAGCAGTACTTC. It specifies CASGGGSYEQYF.